The T cell receptor beta chain described here comes from a study of shared clonotypes between healthy human individuals. Germline V CDR1 and CDR2: WNHNN, SYGVQD (reference sequence). V was clipped by 3 bases and J by 16 bases, with 16 bases between them. This CDR3 is built from 13 residues. Clones were sequenced by immunoSEQ multiplex PCR, and TCRdb holds only the in-frame ones, with some missing. The data contain 180,000 or so clones, just under 95% of them singletons. The V call is TRBV10-1, the J call TRBJ1-6, with D possibly being TRBD1 (6 bases). The sequence derives from a woman in her thirties in good health. Sequencing was performed on naive CD4+ T cells sorted from blood. Indicated subset: CD45RA+ positively selected. Here the CDR3 reads CASSDGGRSPLHF. Here the CDR3 DNA reads TGCGCCAGCAGTGACGGGGGCCGAAGTCCTCTCCACTTT.